The 27 T cell receptor beta chains listed next were all sequenced from one sample in a study of identical twins. From the 5' RACE reads, TCRdb called clonotypes with MiXCR, one entry per CDR3 protein. The repertoire consists of a few hundred thousand distinct CDR3 sequences, with approximately 9.1% occurring once and the leading ten covering 8.5% to 10%. Source material: naive T cells sorted from blood. These receptors all stem from a woman in her 50s in good health.

There are a few counts of this clonotype. This sequence joins TRBV11-2 and TRBJ1-1; 8 nucleotides match TRBD1. The CDR3 extends over 14 amino acids. Germline CDR1 reads SGHAT; CDR2 reads FQNNGV. Trimming cost V 4 bases and J 4 bases; bases outside gene matches: 5. CDR3 protein: CASSSGQGSTEAFF. In DNA, the CDR3 is TGTGCCAGCAGCTCTGGACAGGGTAGCACTGAAGCTTTCTTT.

This clonotype appeared many times. The CDR3 region is CASGRVNNEQFF. In DNA, the CDR3 is TGCGCCAGCGGGCGGGTTAACAATGAGCAGTTCTTC. The chain has TRBV5-1 and TRBJ2-1, with D perhaps matching TRBD2 (5 bases). Germline V gene lookup returns CDR1 SGHRS and CDR2 YFSETQ. The CDR3 length is 12 residues. Deletions cut 7 bases from V and 5 bases from J, with 10 bases between.

The chain carries TRBV12-3 or TRBV12-4 and TRBJ1-2; no reliable D call. The CDR3 contains 10 residues. V was shortened by 6 bases and J by 8 bases, with 7 bases between the two germline ends. CDR3 DNA: TGTGCCAGCAGCGATATCGGCTACACCTTC. Translated, it gives CASSDIGYTF.

This clonotype has only a few counts. The J gene is TRBJ2-7, the V gene TRBV7-9, with 7 bases matching TRBD1. From germline, CDR1 is SEHNR and CDR2 FQNEAQ (reference sequence). V shed 5 bases and J 3 bases; nucleotides not matched to a gene: 13. The CDR3 length is 16 residues. The CDR3, as DNA: TGTGCCAGCAGCGGAGGAGTGGGACAGACAAACTACGAGCAGTACTTC. It translates to CASSGGVGQTNYEQYF.

This clonotype was detected only a few times. The chain is built from TRBV20-1 and TRBJ2-7, with TRBD2 as a possible D gene (6 bases). The CDR3 is made up of 17 amino acids. The germline V gene has CDR1 DFQATT and CDR2 SNEGSKA (reference sequence). V was pared by 5 bases and J by 7 bases, with 30 bases between. The CDR3 DNA is TGCAGTGCTGGAGGACCCCCCGGGACTTCAGCGTCGGGGGAGCAGTACTTC. Residues: CSAGGPPGTSASGEQYF.

The table lists this clonotype with a few counts. This sequence joins TRBV20-1 and TRBJ2-3; D perhaps matches TRBD1 (6 bases). The CDR3 consists of 13 residues. Trimming left V 6 bases short and J 0 bases short, with 10 bases between. The V gene's germline CDR1 is DFQATT and CDR2 SNEGSKA (reference sequence). The CDR3 DNA is TGCAGTGCCAGACAGGCGAGCACAGATACGCAGTATTTT. Residues: CSARQASTDTQYF.

The chain recombines TRBV12-3 or TRBV12-4 with TRBJ2-7; D ambiguous. V shed 5 bases and J shed 9 bases, with 14 bases lying between them. CDR3 length: 12 residues. DNA of the CDR3: TGTGCCAGCAGTATAAAGAGGTTAAGGCAGTACTTC. Translating it yields CASSIKRLRQYF.

V is TRBV28 and J is TRBJ2-3, with TRBD1 matching 11 bases. CDR3 length: 14 residues. Losses at the gene ends were 10 bases for V and 8 bases for J; bases not matched to a gene: 11. The germline V gene encodes CDR1 MDHEN and CDR2 SYDVKM. The CDR3 sequence is CAIMDRGPVATQYF. DNA of the CDR3: TGTGCCATCATGGACAGGGGGCCCGTTGCTACGCAGTATTTT.

The chain combines TRBV12-3 or TRBV12-4 with TRBJ2-5; D tentatively fits TRBD1 or TRBD2 (5 bases each). The V gene lost 5 bases and the J gene lost 2 bases, with 21 bases spanning the gap. The CDR3 consists of 17 residues. The CDR3 coding sequence is TGTGCCAGCAGTCACGAGTTGGGGGAGAGGGGTCAAGAGACCCAGTACTTC. Encoded protein: CASSHELGERGQETQYF.

This sequence joins TRBV7-8 and TRBJ1-5; tentatively, D is TRBD1 (6 bases). The V and J ends lost 5 bases and 1 base respectively, with 12 bases between them. The CDR3 runs 15 residues. Germline CDR1 SGHVS, CDR2 FQNEAQ. CDR3 DNA: TGTGCCAGCAGCACCGAAGACAGGAGCAATCAGCCCCAGCATTTT. Its translation: CASSTEDRSNQPQHF.

The chain employs TRBV20-1 and TRBJ2-1; the match to TRBD2 covers 13 bases. The CDR3 runs 16 residues. Per germline, CDR1 DFQATT and CDR2 SNEGSKA (reference sequence). The junction had 6 bases not matched to a gene; V was cut back by 2 bases and J by 5 bases. For the CDR3, the DNA is TGCAGTGCTAGACTCCGGGGGACTAGCGGGAACAATGAGCAGTTCTTC. Its translation is CSARLRGTSGNNEQFF.

This clonotype was observed a handful of times. The V gene is TRBV3-1, the J gene TRBJ2-3; 11 nucleotides align to TRBD2. This CDR3 contains 19 residues. Germline CDR1 LGHDT, CDR2 YNNKEL (reference sequence). The V and J ends lost 2 bases and 0 bases, in that order; junction bases with no gene match: 10. The CDR3 protein is CASSQPFEGTSGSTDTQYF. CDR3 in DNA: TGTGCCAGCAGCCAACCATTTGAGGGGACTAGCGGTAGCACAGATACGCAGTATTTT.

This chain connects TRBV29-1 to TRBJ2-5, with D maybe TRBD1 (6 bases). CDR1 is SQVTM and CDR2 is ANQGSEA in the germline V gene. This CDR3 is built from 12 residues. Trimming left V 6 bases short and J 5 bases short, with 13 bases between. In DNA form, the CDR3 reads TGCAGCGTAATACAGGGAGCCGAGACCCAGTACTTC. Translation gives CSVIQGAETQYF. Complete variable domain (other parts from reference TRBV29-1 and TRBJ2-5): SAVISQKPSRDICQRGTSLTIQCQVDSQVTMMFWYRQQPGQSLTLIATANQGSEATYESGFVIDKFPISRPNLTFSTLTVSNMSPEDSSIYLCSVIQGAETQYFGPGTRLLVL.

The chain recombines TRBV4-1 with TRBJ2-6, with D uncertain. Trimming pared 3 bases from V and 4 bases from J, leaving 19 bases between. The CDR3 totals 18 residues. Germline CDR1 is MGHRA and CDR2 is YSYEKL. The DNA for the CDR3 is TGCGCCAGCAGCCAGCTCGGCGGATTGATTCTCGGGGCCAACGTCCTGACTTTC. As protein: CASSQLGGLILGANVLTF.

V gene TRBV19 combines with J gene TRBJ2-1; possibly TRBD2 for D (6 bases). The CDR3 length is 13 residues. V gave up 7 bases and J gave up 11 bases, with 18 bases separating them. The germline CDR1 and CDR2 sequences are LNHDA and SQIVND (reference sequence). As DNA, the CDR3 is TGTGCCAGTACCCCGAAGGGCGGGGTCAAGCAGTTCTTC. Protein sequence: CASTPKGGVKQFF.

In this sample, this clonotype turned up many times. The chain joins TRBV6-5 to TRBJ2-2, with a possible D match to TRBD1 (5 bases). CDR3 length: 16 residues. Trimming stripped 2 bases from V and 2 bases from J, with 12 bases between. Germline loops: CDR1 MNHEY, CDR2 SVGAGI. The CDR3 DNA sequence: TGTGCCAGCAGTTACAAAACAGGACCAAACACCGGGGAGCTGTTTTTT. Amino acid sequence: CASSYKTGPNTGELFF.

This clonotype was observed many times. The chain employs TRBV2 and TRBJ2-1, with 7 nucleotides matching TRBD1. The ends lost 6 bases at V and 8 bases at J; junction bases unmatched: 7. Per the germline V gene, CDR1 is SNHLY and CDR2 is FYNNEI. The CDR3 contains 13 residues. The CDR3 DNA sequence: TGTGCCAGCAGCGGGACAGTTTTATATGAGCAGTTCTTC. This gives the protein CASSGTVLYEQFF.

This clonotype was picked up a small number of times. J is TRBJ2-7 and V is TRBV6-5; 8 bases align to TRBD2. CDR1 and CDR2 (germline): MNHEY, SVGAGI. The trim removed 6 bases at V and 5 bases at J, leaving 9 bases unmatched. CDR3 length equals 14 residues. CDR3 DNA: TGTGCCAGCAGCCCCCGGGAGGGGGAGGACGAGCAGTACTTC. Translated, it gives CASSPREGEDEQYF.

The sample holds many counts of this clonotype. The genes are TRBV12-3 or TRBV12-4 and TRBJ2-7; D ambiguous. Between the trimmed V and J ends, which lost 6 bases and 6 bases, there was a span of 18 bases. The CDR3 contains 14 residues. The CDR3 coding sequence is TGTGCCAGCAGGGCCTCTTCAGTTCTATTCGAGCAGTACTTC. Protein product: CASRASSVLFEQYF.

This clonotype was counted a few times. The chain couples TRBV20-1 to TRBJ2-7; D is unclear. CDR3 length: 12 amino acids. Trimming shortened V by 1 base and J by 3 bases, and 7 bases separated the two germline ends. Germline V gene data show CDR1 as DFQATT and CDR2 as SNEGSKA (reference sequence). Written as DNA, the CDR3 is TGCAGTGCTAGAGGTGACTTCTACGAGCAGTACTTC. Translation: CSARGDFYEQYF.

On this clonotype: With a much larger clone just one base away, this may be a read error. The chain employs TRBV29-1 and TRBJ1-3; D remains unclear. The CDR3 totals 11 residues. The V gene's germline CDR1 is SQVTM and CDR2 ANQGSEA. CDR3 loop: CSVTSGNSIYF. DNA for the CDR3: TGCAGCGTGACCTCTGGAAACTCCATATATTTT.

The sample holds a few counts of this clonotype. The V call is TRBV14, the J call TRBJ1-2; possibly TRBD1 for D (6 bases). Trimming stripped 2 bases from V and 4 bases from J, with 8 bases between. The CDR3 totals 13 residues. Germline CDR1 SGHDN, CDR2 FVKESK. The CDR3 reads CASSQTGIYGYTF. The DNA for the CDR3 is TGTGCCAGCAGCCAAACAGGGATCTATGGCTACACCTTC. The full variable domain, completed using reference TRBV14 and TRBJ1-2, is EAGVTQFPSHSVIEKGQTVTLRCDPISGHDNLYWYRRVMGKEIKFLLHFVKESKQDESGMPNNRFLAERTGGTYSTLKVQPAELEDSGVYFCASSQTGIYGYTFGSGTRLTVV.

This clonotype has more than one count but fewer than ten. This chain joins TRBV12-5 and TRBJ1-5; no definite D call. This CDR3 has 15 residues. Trimming pared 0 bases from V and 1 base from J, leaving 7 bases between. In germline, CDR1 is LGHNT, CDR2 FRNRAP. Here the CDR3 DNA reads TGTGCTAGTGGTTTGGTAGGCGGGAGCAATCAGCCCCAGCATTTT. Encoded protein: CASGLVGGSNQPQHF.

This clonotype has a count of ten or more. The genes are TRBV24-1 and TRBJ2-1; D not certain. With 3 bases removed from V and 3 bases from J, the gap between germline ends came to 11 bases. The CDR3 is made up of 15 amino acids. CDR1 is KGHDR, CDR2 SFDVKD, per germline. CDR3 in DNA: TGTGCCACCAGTGATATCGACTCAAACTACAATGAGCAGTTCTTC. This sequence encodes CATSDIDSNYNEQFF.

The table lists this clonotype with many counts. The rearrangement links TRBV15 to TRBJ2-7; D gene uncertain. Germline V gives CDR1 LNHNV, CDR2 YYDKDF (reference sequence). The CDR3 covers 14 residues. V was clipped by 4 bases and J by 0 bases, with 10 bases between them. CDR3 DNA sequence: TGTGCCACCAGCAACGGACCCAGCTCCTACGAGCAGTACGTC. It is translated as CATSNGPSSYEQYV.

J is TRBJ2-2 and V is TRBV5-1, with a possible D match to TRBD1 (5 bases). The CDR3 runs 15 residues. Trimming stripped 5 bases from V and 0 bases from J, with 11 bases between. Germline values: CDR1 SGHRS, CDR2 YFSETQ. The CDR3 loop is CASSRDSANTGELFF. The CDR3 nucleotides read TGCGCCAGCAGTCGTGACAGCGCGAACACCGGGGAGCTGTTTTTT. The complete variable domain, with remaining parts taken from reference TRBV5-1 and TRBJ2-2, reads KAGVTQTPRYLIKTRGQQVTLSCSPISGHRSVSWYQQTPGQGLQFLFEYFSETQRNKGNFPGRFSGRQFSNSRSEMNVSTLELGDSALYLCASSRDSANTGELFFGEGSRLTVL.

This clonotype has only a few counts. This chain uses TRBV14 with TRBJ2-1, with 12 bases identical to TRBD2. Germline V lookup: CDR1 SGHDN, CDR2 FVKESK. Germline trimming cut 2 bases from V and 8 bases from J; bases unmatched to any gene: 4. The length of the CDR3 is 15 residues. The CDR3 is CASSQLAGGPHEQFF. In nucleotides, the CDR3 is TGTGCCAGCAGCCAACTAGCGGGAGGGCCCCATGAGCAGTTCTTC.